This TCR beta chain comes out of a study of T cell responses to AZD1222 COVID-19 vaccine. The CDR3 extends over 13 amino acids. Trimming shortened V by 0 bases and J by 2 bases, and 6 bases separated the two germline ends. Germline V gene data show CDR1 as SGHRS and CDR2 as YFSETQ. Libraries were prepared by immunoSEQ multiplex PCR; TCRdb keeps only in-frame clonotypes and omits some of them. The sample lists 130,000 to 150,000 clones; 90% were seen once. Points on this clone: The antigen is not known.

Overall study results and limits: In a largely white British group with more females than males, clonal diversity was possibly underestimated. Nearly half of spike-specific TCRs reportedly target unmutated variant regions.

This specimen consisted of peripheral blood, obtained on day 0 of AZD1222 vaccination. The chain recombines TRBV5-1 with TRBJ2-7; the D is unclear. This receptor was identified in an adult in good health. DNA for the CDR3: TGCGCCAGCAGCTTGGACAGTGCCTACGAGCAGTACTTC. Translated, it gives CASSLDSAYEQYF.